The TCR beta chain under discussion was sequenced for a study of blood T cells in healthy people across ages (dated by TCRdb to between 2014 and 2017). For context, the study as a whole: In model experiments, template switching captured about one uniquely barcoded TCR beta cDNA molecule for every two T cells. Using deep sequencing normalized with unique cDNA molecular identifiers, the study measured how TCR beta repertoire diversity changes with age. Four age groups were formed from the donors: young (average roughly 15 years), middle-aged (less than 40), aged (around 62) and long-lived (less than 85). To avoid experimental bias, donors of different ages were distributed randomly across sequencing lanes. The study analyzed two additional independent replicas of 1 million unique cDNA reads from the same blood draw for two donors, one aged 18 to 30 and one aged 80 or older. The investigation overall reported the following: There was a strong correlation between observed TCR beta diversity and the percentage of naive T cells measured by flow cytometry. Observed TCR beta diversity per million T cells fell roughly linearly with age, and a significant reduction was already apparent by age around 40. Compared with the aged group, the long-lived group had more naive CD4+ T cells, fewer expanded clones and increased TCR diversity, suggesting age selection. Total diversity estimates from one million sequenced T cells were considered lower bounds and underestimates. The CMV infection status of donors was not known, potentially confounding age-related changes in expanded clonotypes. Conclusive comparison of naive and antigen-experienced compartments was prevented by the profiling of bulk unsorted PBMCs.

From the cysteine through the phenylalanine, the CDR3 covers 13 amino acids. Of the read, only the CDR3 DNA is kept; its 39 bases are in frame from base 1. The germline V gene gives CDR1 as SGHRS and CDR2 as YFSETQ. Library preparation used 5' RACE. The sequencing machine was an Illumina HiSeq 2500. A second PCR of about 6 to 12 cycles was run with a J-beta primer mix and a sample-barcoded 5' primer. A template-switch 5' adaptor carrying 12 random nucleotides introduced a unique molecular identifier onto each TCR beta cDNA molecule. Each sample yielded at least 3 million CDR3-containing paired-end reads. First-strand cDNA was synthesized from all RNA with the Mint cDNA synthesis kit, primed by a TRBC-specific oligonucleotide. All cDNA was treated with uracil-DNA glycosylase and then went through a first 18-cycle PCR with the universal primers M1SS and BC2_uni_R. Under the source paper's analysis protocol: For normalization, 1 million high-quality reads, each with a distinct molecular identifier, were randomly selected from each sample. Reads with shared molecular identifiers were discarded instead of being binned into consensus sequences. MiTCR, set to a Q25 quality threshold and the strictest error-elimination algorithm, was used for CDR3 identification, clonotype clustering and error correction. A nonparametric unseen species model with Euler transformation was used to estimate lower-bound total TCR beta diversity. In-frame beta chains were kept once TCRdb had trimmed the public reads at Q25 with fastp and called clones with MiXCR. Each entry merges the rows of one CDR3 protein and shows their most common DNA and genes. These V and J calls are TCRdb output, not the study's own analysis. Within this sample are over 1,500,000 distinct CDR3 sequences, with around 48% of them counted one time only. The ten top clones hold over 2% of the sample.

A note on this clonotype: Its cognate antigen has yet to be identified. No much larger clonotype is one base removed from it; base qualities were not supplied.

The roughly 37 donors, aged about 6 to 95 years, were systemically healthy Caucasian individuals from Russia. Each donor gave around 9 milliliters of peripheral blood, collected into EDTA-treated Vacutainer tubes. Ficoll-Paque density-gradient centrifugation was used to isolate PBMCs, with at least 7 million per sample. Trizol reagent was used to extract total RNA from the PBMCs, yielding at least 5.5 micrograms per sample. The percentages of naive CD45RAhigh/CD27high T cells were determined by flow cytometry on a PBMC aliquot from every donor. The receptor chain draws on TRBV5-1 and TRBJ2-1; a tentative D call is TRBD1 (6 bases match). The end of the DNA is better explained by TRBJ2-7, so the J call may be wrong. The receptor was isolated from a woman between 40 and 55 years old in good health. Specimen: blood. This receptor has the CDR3 CASSSSRTDEQYF. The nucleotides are TGCGCCAGCAGCTCCTCCAGGACAGACGAGCAGTACTTC.